The text below deals with one T cell receptor (beta chain). A junction end diverges from the germline sequence, so it may reflect a read error. This was a deep-level run. Replicate PCRs run on sorted subsets employed 200 to 250 ng DNA, approximately 30,000 T cell genomes. TCRdb's copy holds only in-frame clones and misses some; the assay was immunoSEQ multiplex PCR. The data hold 950,000 to 1,100,000 clones, with approximately 72% observed a single time. This sample was taken from a study of shared clonotypes between healthy human individuals. Germline V lookup: CDR1 WNHNN, CDR2 SYGVQD (reference sequence). This CDR3 has 12 amino acids. Adult Caucasians living in Nashville, Tennessee made up all of the donors.

This receptor was taken from a man younger than 35 in good health. The sequencing sample was made of memory CD4+ T cells sorted from blood. This sample's subset: CD45RA-negative fraction. This chain connects TRBV10-1 to TRBJ1-5; no clear D. The CDR3, as DNA: TGCGCCAGCAGTGTGGGCAATGAGCCCCAGCATTTT. Residues: CASSVGNEPQHF.